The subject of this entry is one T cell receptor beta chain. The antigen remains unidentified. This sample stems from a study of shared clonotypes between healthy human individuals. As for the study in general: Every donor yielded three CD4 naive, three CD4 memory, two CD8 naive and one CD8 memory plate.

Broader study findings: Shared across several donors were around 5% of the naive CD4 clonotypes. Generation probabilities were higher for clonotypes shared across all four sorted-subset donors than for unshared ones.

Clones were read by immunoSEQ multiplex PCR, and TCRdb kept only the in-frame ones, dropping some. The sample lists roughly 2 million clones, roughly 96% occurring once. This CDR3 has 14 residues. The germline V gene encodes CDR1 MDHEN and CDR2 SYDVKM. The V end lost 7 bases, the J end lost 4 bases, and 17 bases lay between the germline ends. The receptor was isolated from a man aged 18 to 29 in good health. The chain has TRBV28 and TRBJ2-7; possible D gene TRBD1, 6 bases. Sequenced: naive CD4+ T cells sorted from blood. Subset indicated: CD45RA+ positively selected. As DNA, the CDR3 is TGTGCCAGCAAATCCGGGACAATCAAGTACGAGCAGTACTTC. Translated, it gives CASKSGTIKYEQYF.